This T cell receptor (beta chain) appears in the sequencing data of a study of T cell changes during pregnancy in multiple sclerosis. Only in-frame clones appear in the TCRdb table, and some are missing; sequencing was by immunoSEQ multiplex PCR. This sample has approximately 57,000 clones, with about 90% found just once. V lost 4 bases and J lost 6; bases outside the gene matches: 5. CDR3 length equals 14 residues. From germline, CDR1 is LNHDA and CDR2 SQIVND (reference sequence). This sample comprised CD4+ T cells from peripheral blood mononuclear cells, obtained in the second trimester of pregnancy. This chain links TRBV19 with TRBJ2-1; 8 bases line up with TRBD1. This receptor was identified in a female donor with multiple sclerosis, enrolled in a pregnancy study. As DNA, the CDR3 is TGTGCCAGTAGTAGAGGACAGGGCGGCAATGAGCAGTTCTTC. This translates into CASSRGQGGNEQFF.